This T cell receptor (beta chain) stems from a study of CD8+CD57+ T cells in acquired aplastic anemia. Study-level information: The study obtained an average of around 3.1 ug of DNA from sorted CD4+ and CD8+ cells.

This clonotype was recorded at least ten times. CDR3 and TCR beta VDJ profiling relied on a genomic DNA template. Each CDR3 protein is one row after TCRdb ran MiXCR on the reads. The sample has 200,000 to 250,000 distinct CDR3 sequences; 30% to 35% are singletons. Losses at the gene ends were 3 bases for V and 4 bases for J; bases not matched to a gene: 3. This CDR3 is 14 amino acids long. Germline V gene sequence: CDR1 WNHNN, CDR2 SYGVQD (reference sequence). The chain has TRBV10-1 and TRBJ1-3; 7 nucleotides line up with TRBD1. The TCR sequence derives from a human donor in good health, serving as a control. Sequenced material: sorted CD4+, CD8+, or CD8+CD57+ T cells (not recorded which) from PBMCs. The CDR3 region has the DNA TGCGCCAGCAGTGACACGGGACAGGGAAACACCATATATTTT. Its translation is CASSDTGQGNTIYF.